The 2 T cell receptor beta chains reported below all come from one sample, sequenced in a study of T cells in Graves' hyperthyroidism and ophthalmopathy. From RNA transcripts, TCR beta CDR3 regions were amplified. A set of HTBI primers served as the primers for a first-round RT-PCR of the TCR CDR3. TCRdb re-called the multiplex PCR reads with MiXCR, one entry per CDR3 protein. This sample carries some 560,000 distinct CDR3 sequences, approximately 14% of them seen once, and the ten largest clones take about 7%. Specimen: blood. Receptors originate from a woman in her thirties with Graves' hyperthyroidism.

This rearrangement joins TRBV27 to TRBJ2-3; 10 positions agree with TRBD2. The CDR3 runs 15 residues. J lost 4 bases, V lost 7 bases, and 8 bases had no gene match. CDR1 MNHEY and CDR2 SMNVEV come from the germline V gene (reference sequence). The CDR3 loop reads CASKMTSGSSDTQYF. The CDR3, as DNA: TGTGCCAGCAAAATGACTAGCGGGTCGTCAGATACGCAGTATTTT.

The chain links TRBV9 to TRBJ2-3; the D call may be TRBD1 or TRBD2 (5 bases each). Trimming stripped 3 bases from V and 0 bases from J, with 14 bases between. Germline assignment: CDR1 SGDLS and CDR2 YYNGEE. This CDR3 spans 16 amino acids. Here the CDR3 DNA reads TGTGCCAGCAGCGCCACCGGGACCGTAAGCACAGATACGCAGTATTTT. This encodes CASSATGTVSTDTQYF. Full variable domain (missing parts from reference TRBV9 and TRBJ2-3): DSGVTQTPKHLITATGQRVTLRCSPRSGDLSVYWYQQSLDQGLQFLIQYYNGEERAKGNILERFSAQQFPDLHSELNLSSLELGDSALYFCASSATGTVSTDTQYFGPGTRLTVL.